This T cell receptor beta chain was sequenced for a study of blood T cell repertoires in COVID-19. Background on the study: Some COVID-19 samples were acute and others convalescent; all came from the United States, Italy and Spain. From T cells, B-cell-depleted T cells, or PBMCs came the material, which was cDNA or gDNA.

In the original workflow: Quantification of nucleated cells was approximated via reference gene primer amplification. Only in-frame clones appear in the TCRdb table, and some are missing; sequencing was by immunoSEQ multiplex PCR. D and trimming come from the DNA, and the V and J calls and clone size come from that table. This table holds a few hundred thousand clones, approximately 84% found once. CDR1 is MNHEY and CDR2 is SVGAGI in the germline V gene. Between the trimmed V and J ends, which lost 6 bases and 2 bases, there was a span of 7 bases. The CDR3 contains 12 residues. The specimen sequenced was peripheral blood. The chain links TRBV6-5 to TRBJ1-1; the D gene is possibly TRBD1 (6 bases). This receptor was taken from a man aged 35 to 55 with acute or convalescent COVID-19. The CDR3 here is CASRQGNTEAFF. The DNA for the CDR3 is TGTGCCAGCAGACAGGGTAACACTGAAGCTTTCTTT.